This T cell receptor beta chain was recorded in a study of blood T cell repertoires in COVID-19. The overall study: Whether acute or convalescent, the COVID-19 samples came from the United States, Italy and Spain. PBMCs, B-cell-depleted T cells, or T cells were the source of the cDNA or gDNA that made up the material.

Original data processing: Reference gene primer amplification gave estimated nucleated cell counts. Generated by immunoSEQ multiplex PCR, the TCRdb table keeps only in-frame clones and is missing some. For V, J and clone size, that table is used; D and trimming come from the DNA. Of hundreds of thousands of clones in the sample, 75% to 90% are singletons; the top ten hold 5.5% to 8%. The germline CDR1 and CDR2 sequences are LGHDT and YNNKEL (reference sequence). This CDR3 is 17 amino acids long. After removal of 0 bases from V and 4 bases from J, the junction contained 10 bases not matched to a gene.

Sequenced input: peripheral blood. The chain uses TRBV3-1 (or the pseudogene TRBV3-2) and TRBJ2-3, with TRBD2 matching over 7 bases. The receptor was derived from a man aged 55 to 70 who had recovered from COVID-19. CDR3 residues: CASSQDRVGGIADTQYF. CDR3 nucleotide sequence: TGTGCCAGCAGCCAAGATCGTGTGGGGGGGATTGCAGATACGCAGTATTTT.